The 2 T cell receptor beta chains below were found in one sample sequenced in a study of human T cells and chemical hapten exposure. TCRdb fed the RACE reads into MiXCR, producing one record per CDR3 protein. The table shows some 180,000 distinct CDR3 sequences, with around 22% occurring only once. Documented time point: patch test 1, 2 weeks after DPC sensitization. Treatment noted: therapeutic diphenylcyclopropenone sensitization with weekly scalp DPC. Sequencing used whole blood, obtained in connection with sensitization to the hapten diphenylcyclopropenone (DPC). The receptor set was obtained from a woman between 50 and 59 years old with alopecia areata. Some clones in this sample may be carry-over from other donors' samples.

The gene calls are TRBV7-9 and TRBJ2-3; 7 bases align to TRBD1. The CDR3 loop spans 15 amino acids. V lost 2 bases and J lost 0; bases outside the gene matches: 2. Germline V CDR1 and CDR2: SEHNR, FQNEAQ (reference sequence). CDR3 protein: CASSLRGGSTDTQYF. As DNA, the CDR3 is TGTGCCAGCAGCTTAAGAGGGGGCAGCACAGATACGCAGTATTTT.

The chain is built from TRBV6-5 and TRBJ1-1; D not certain. Per the germline V gene, CDR1 is MNHEY and CDR2 is SVGAGI. There are 16 residues in the CDR3. The V and J ends lost 0 bases and 5 bases respectively, with 16 bases between them. Here the CDR3 reads CASSYSRSAPITEAFF. Written as DNA, the CDR3 is TGTGCCAGCAGTTACTCGAGATCTGCCCCGATAACTGAAGCTTTCTTT.